Each of the 10 T cell receptor beta chains below was sequenced from the same sample in a study of PD-L1 blockade in urothelial cancer. The data were produced by immunoSEQ multiplex PCR, yet TCRdb's version contains in-frame clones alone and is incomplete. Among some 100,000 clones, over 80% were seen once, and the ten largest hold about 0.91%. The sequencing here drew on PBMCs, taken around atezolizumab (anti-PD-L1) treatment. The receptors originated from a woman older than 75 with urothelial cancer.

The V gene is TRBV28, the J gene TRBJ2-5, with 16 bases matching TRBD2. V dropped 5 bases and J dropped 5; count of bases not matched to a gene: 8. The CDR3 is made up of 17 amino acids. Germline assignment: CDR1 MDHEN and CDR2 SYDVKM. Written as DNA, the CDR3 is TGTGCCAGCAGTCCGGGACTAGCGGGAGGGCCTCGGGAGACCCAGTACTTC. Its protein is CASSPGLAGGPRETQYF.

This rearrangement joins TRBV7-3 to TRBJ2-3; 14 bases match TRBD2. There are 18 residues in the CDR3. The trim removed 5 bases at V and 4 bases at J, leaving 11 bases unmatched. The germline CDR1 and CDR2 sequences are SGHTA and FQGTGA. The CDR3 region is CASSHLGLAGVSADTQYF. The CDR3 DNA is TGTGCCAGCAGCCACCTGGGACTAGCGGGAGTCTCCGCAGATACGCAGTATTTT.

The rearrangement links TRBV7-9 to TRBJ1-2; D gene unclear. This CDR3 spans 13 amino acids. Trimming pared 0 bases from V and 7 bases from J, leaving 9 bases between. CDR1 is SEHNR and CDR2 is FQNEAQ in the germline V gene (reference sequence). CDR3 nucleotides: TGTGCCAGCAGCTTAGCGGGAGGCGGTGGCTACACCTTC. Protein: CASSLAGGGGYTF.

The genes are TRBV7-9 and TRBJ2-7; TRBD1 is a possible D gene (5 bases). This CDR3 has 15 amino acids. The V gene's germline CDR1 is SEHNR and CDR2 FQNEAQ (reference sequence). Trimming took off 1 base at V and 0 bases at J, with 10 bases between the two ends. In DNA form, the CDR3 reads TGTGCCAGCAGCTTAGGAATAGGGGTCTCCTACGAGCAGTACTTC. It codes for CASSLGIGVSYEQYF.

The V gene is TRBV7-8, the J gene TRBJ1-1, with D unclear. V lost 0 bases and J 0 bases, leaving 5 bases between the germline ends. The CDR3 has 14 amino acids. The germline CDR1 and CDR2 sequences are SGHVS and FQNEAQ. Here the CDR3 reads CASSLAQMNTEAFF. The CDR3 DNA reads as TGTGCCAGCAGCTTAGCCCAGATGAACACTGAAGCTTTCTTT.

This chain uses TRBV5-4 with TRBJ1-1; unclear D gene. Germline V lookup: CDR1 SGHNT, CDR2 YYREEE (reference sequence). V was shortened by 0 bases and J by 2 bases, with 8 bases between the two germline ends. CDR3 length: 14 residues. In nucleotides, the CDR3 is TGTGCCAGCAGCTTGGACAGCCTAAACACTGAAGCTTTCTTT. Translating gives CASSLDSLNTEAFF.

The chain carries TRBV11-2 and TRBJ1-5; D possibly corresponds to TRBD1 (5 bases). Trimming pared 0 bases from V and 7 bases from J, leaving 7 bases between. Germline V lookup: CDR1 SGHAT, CDR2 FQNNGV. The CDR3 contains 13 residues. The CDR3 region has the DNA TGTGCCAGCAGCTTAGACCAGGGCCAGCCCCAGCATTTT. Protein sequence: CASSLDQGQPQHF.

This chain links TRBV27 with TRBJ2-3; possibly TRBD2 for D (6 bases). The CDR3 has 15 residues. The germline CDR1 and CDR2 sequences are MNHEY and SMNVEV (reference sequence). Trimming stripped 6 bases from V and 2 bases from J, with 15 bases between. The CDR3 here is CASSPPGLPTDTQYF. CDR3 in DNA: TGTGCCAGCAGCCCGCCGGGACTCCCCACAGATACGCAGTATTTT.

The genes are TRBV30 and TRBJ2-5, with 7 bases aligning to TRBD2. This CDR3 region has 13 residues. Germline lookup yields CDR1 GTSNPN and CDR2 SVGIG (reference sequence). The trim removed 1 base at V and 5 bases at J, leaving 4 bases unmatched. Here the CDR3 reads CAWSGGGWETQYF. CDR3 sequence (DNA): TGTGCCTGGAGTGGCGGGGGTTGGGAGACCCAGTACTTC.

This clone was detected once. V and J are TRBV27 and TRBJ2-6; 12 nucleotides line up with TRBD1. Unmatched junction bases numbered 6, after V lost 2 bases and J lost 4 bases. Germline-derived CDR1 and CDR2 are MNHEY and SMNVEV (reference sequence). The CDR3 is made up of 18 amino acids. CDR3 coding DNA: TGTGCCAGCAGTTTACAGGGACAGGGGGCGAGAGGGGCCAACGTCCTGACTTTC. Its translation: CASSLQGQGARGANVLTF.